This T cell receptor beta chain was identified in a study of blood T cell repertoires in COVID-19. The wider study: Sources were T cells, B-cell-depleted T cells, or PBMCs; the material itself was cDNA or gDNA.

Germline V gives CDR1 SNHLY, CDR2 FYNNEI. Trimming removed 2 bases from V and 5 bases from J; junction bases left unmatched: 6. The CDR3 consists of 16 residues. In the authors' workflow: Cell counts per sample came from amplifying reference gene primers. Here immunoSEQ multiplex PCR was the method, and the copy in TCRdb shows in-frame clones only, minus some. V and J calls and clone size follow that table, whereas D and trimming were derived from the DNA. Among roughly 340,000 clones, 90% to 95% were seen once, and the ten largest hold less than 3.5%. The source of this sequence is a woman aged 18-29 years who had recovered from COVID-19. Sequenced sample: peripheral blood. The chain links TRBV2 to TRBJ2-5, with TRBD2 matching 12 bases. The CDR3 DNA is TGTGCCAGCAGTGAACAGACTAGCGGGAGTTTCGAGACCCAGTACTTC. It specifies CASSEQTSGSFETQYF.